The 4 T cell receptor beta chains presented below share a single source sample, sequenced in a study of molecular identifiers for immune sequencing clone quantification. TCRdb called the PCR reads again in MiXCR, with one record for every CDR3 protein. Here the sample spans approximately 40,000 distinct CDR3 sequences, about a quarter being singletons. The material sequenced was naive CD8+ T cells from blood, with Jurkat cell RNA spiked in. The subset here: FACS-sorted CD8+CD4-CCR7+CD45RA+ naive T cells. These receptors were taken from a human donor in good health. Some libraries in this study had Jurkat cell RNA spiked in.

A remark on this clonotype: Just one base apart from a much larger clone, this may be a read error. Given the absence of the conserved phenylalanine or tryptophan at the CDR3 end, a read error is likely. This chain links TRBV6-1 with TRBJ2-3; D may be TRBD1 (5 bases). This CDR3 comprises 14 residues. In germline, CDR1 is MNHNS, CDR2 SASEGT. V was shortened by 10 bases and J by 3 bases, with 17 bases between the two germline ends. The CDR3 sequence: CATGGRAETDTQYS. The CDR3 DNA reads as TGTGCCACCGGTGGCAGGGCAGAAACAGATACGCAGTATTCT.

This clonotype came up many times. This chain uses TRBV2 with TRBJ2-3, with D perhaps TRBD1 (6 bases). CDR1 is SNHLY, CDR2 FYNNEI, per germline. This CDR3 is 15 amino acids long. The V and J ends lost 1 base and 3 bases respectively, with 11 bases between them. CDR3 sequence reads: CASSEEGVRTDTQYF. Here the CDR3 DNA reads TGTGCCAGCAGTGAAGAGGGGGTTAGGACAGATACGCAGTATTTT.

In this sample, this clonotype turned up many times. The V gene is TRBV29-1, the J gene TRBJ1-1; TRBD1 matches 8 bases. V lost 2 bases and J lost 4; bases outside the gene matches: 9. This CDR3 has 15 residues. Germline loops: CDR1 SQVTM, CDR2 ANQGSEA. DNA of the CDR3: TGCAGCGTTGAACTAAGTGGGACAGGAAGCACTGAAGCTTTCTTT. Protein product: CSVELSGTGSTEAFF. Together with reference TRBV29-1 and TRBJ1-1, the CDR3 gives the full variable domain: SAVISQKPSRDICQRGTSLTIQCQVDSQVTMMFWYRQQPGQSLTLIATANQGSEATYESGFVIDKFPISRPNLTFSTLTVSNMSPEDSSIYLCSVELSGTGSTEAFFGQGTRLTVV.

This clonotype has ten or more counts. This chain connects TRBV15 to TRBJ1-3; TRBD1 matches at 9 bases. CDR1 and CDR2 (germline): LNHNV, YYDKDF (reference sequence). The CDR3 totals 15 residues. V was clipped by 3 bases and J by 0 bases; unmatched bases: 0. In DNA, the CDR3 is TGTGCCACCAGCAGGGACAGGGGCTCTGGAAACACCATATATTTT. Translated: CATSRDRGSGNTIYF.